This TCR beta chain comes out of a study of OX40 agonist ivuxolimab in advanced cancers. Study at large: Head and neck, renal cell, melanoma or hepatocellular carcinoma were the cancers that dose-escalation patients had.

The study, taken as a whole, reports: The study did not work out the antigen specificity of the expanded peripheral T cells.

The count of this clone is one. Its antigen is unknown. The germline gives CDR1 KGHSH, CDR2 LQKENI. V was clipped by 3 bases and J by 4 bases, with 13 bases between them. This CDR3 is built from 16 residues. Profiling relied on immunoSEQ multiplex PCR, and the TCRdb table lists in-frame clones only, not all of them. This table holds some 69,000 clones, 85% to 90% found once. Autoimmune disease history or systemic immunosuppression was exclusionary. The chain couples TRBV18 to TRBJ1-6; perhaps TRBD1 as D (6 bases). This receptor was obtained from an adult with an advanced solid tumor such as melanoma, head and neck, liver or kidney cancer. Sequencing used CD4+ or CD8+ T cells sorted from blood, obtained in a trial of the OX40 agonist ivuxolimab. The DNA of the CDR3 is TGTGCCAGCTCACCGGTGAGACAGGATTATAATTCACCCCTCCACTTT. Its translation is CASSPVRQDYNSPLHF.